The present T cell receptor beta chain was sequenced within a study of identical twins. Study-level points and caveats: The abundant beta clonotypes from cord blood had fewer insertions, and memory repertoires had none of this.

This clonotype showed up many times. The target antigen is unknown. The CDR3 loop spans 10 amino acids. Germline CDR1 SQVTM, CDR2 ANQGSEA. The V end was cut by 8 bases, the J end by 3 bases, with 7 bases between. Using its own MiXCR run on the 5' RACE reads, TCRdb lists one record per CDR3 protein. The sample contains 200,000 to 300,000 distinct CDR3 sequences, roughly 7% of which appear only once. This same sample was also taken into another study, of yellow fever vaccine responses in identical twins.

Specimen: memory (CD45RO+) T cells sorted from blood. The J gene is TRBJ1-1, the V gene TRBV29-1; D remains unclear. This clonotype was obtained from a woman between 18 and 30 years old in good health. CDR3 sequence: CSSSHTEAFF. The CDR3 DNA reads as TGCAGCTCGTCCCACACTGAAGCTTTCTTT.